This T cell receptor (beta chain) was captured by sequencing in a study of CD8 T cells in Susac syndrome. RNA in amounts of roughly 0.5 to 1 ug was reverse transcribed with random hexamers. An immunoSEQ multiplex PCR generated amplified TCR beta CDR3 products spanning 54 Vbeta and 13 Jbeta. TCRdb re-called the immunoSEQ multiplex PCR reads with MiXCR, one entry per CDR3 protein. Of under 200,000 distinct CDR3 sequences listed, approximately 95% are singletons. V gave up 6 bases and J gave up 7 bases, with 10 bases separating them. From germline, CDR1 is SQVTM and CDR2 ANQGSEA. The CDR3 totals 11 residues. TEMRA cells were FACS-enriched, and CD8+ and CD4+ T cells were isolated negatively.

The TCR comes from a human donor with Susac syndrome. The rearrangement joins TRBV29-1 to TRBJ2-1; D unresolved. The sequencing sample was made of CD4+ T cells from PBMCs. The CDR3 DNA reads TGCAGCGTGACGCTGACTAATGAGCAGTTCTTC. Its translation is CSVTLTNEQFF.